This passage covers 13 T cell receptor beta chains from one sample sequenced in a study of blood T cell repertoires in COVID-19. Data came from immunoSEQ multiplex PCR; TCRdb stores just in-frame clones and leaves some out. This table has about 300,000 clones, approximately 89% appearing once. The specimen was peripheral blood. The receptors shown here come from a woman between 25 and 40 years old with COVID-19, enrolled during active disease.

CDR3 nucleotide sequence: TGTGCCAGCATGCTGACAGGGGGCACAGATACGCAGTATTTT. This codes for CASMLTGGTDTQYF. V and J are TRBV27 and TRBJ2-3; 8 bases align to TRBD1. This CDR3 is built from 14 residues. Germline CDR1 and CDR2: MNHEY and SMNVEV (reference sequence). J lost 1 base, V lost 7 bases, and 4 bases had no gene match.

The chain carries TRBV7-9 and TRBJ1-4; TRBD1 aligns across 8 bases. This CDR3 spans 15 amino acids. The trim removed 5 bases at V and 3 bases at J, leaving 5 bases unmatched. The germline V gene has CDR1 SEHNR and CDR2 FQNEAQ (reference sequence). The CDR3 spells CASSKRQGPNEKLFF. The CDR3 DNA is TGTGCCAGCAGCAAAAGACAGGGGCCTAATGAAAAACTGTTTTTT. The entire variable domain, with the rest obtained from reference TRBV7-9 and TRBJ1-4, is as follows: DTGVSQNPRHKITKRGQNVTFRCDPISEHNRLYWYRQTLGQGPEFLTYFQNEAQLEKSRLLSDRFSAERPKGSFSTLEIQRTEQGDSAMYLCASSKRQGPNEKLFFGSGTQLSVL.

The genes are TRBV6-5 and TRBJ2-2, with 7 positions matching TRBD2. With V trimmed by 9 bases and J by 4 bases, 8 bases remained unmatched. In germline, CDR1 is MNHEY, CDR2 SVGAGI. This CDR3 has 14 residues. The CDR3 bases are TGTGCCAGGGGGCAGGCGGGGGTCACCGGGGAGCTGTTTTTT. Amino acid sequence: CARGQAGVTGELFF.

The chain recombines TRBV12-3 or TRBV12-4 with TRBJ2-3, with D unclear. This CDR3 contains 11 residues. V lost 3 bases to trimming and J lost 6 bases, with 4 bases between them. CDR3 nucleotides: TGTGCCAGCAGTTTGGAGGATACGCAGTATTTT. Encoded protein: CASSLEDTQYF.

CDR3 coding DNA: TGTGCCACCAGTGATTCCCAGACAGGGTCCTTCTATGGCTACACCTTC. Protein: CATSDSQTGSFYGYTF. This sequence joins TRBV24-1 and TRBJ1-2; TRBD1 matches 7 bases. J gave up 4 bases and V 2 bases, and 9 bases lay outside the gene matches. The CDR3 has 16 amino acids. Looked up from germline, CDR1 is KGHDR and CDR2 is SFDVKD.

J is TRBJ1-1 and V is TRBV19; TRBD1 might be the D (6 bases). Per germline, CDR1 LNHDA and CDR2 SQIVND (reference sequence). The CDR3 is made up of 14 amino acids. Trimming cost V 7 bases and J 5 bases, with 17 bases left between them. The CDR3 DNA reads as TGTGCCAGTATAGTTGAGGGGGGGAGAACTGAAGCTTTCTTT. Translated, it gives CASIVEGGRTEAFF.

The chain links TRBV24-1 to TRBJ2-5; maybe TRBD2 (6 bases). V gave up 3 bases and J gave up 7 bases, with 17 bases separating them. Germline CDR1 KGHDR, CDR2 SFDVKD. The CDR3 runs to 15 residues. This CDR3 is CATSDARGAGGTQYF. As DNA, the CDR3 is TGTGCCACCAGTGATGCCCGTGGAGCCGGGGGGACCCAGTACTTC.

This clone was observed a single time. The chain recombines TRBV7-2 with TRBJ2-5; a weak D match, TRBD2 (7 bases). V was pared by 5 bases and J by 4 bases, with 14 bases between. The length of the CDR3 is 14 residues. Germline assignment: CDR1 SGHTA and CDR2 FQGNSA. Here the CDR3 DNA reads TGTGCCAGCAGCGCGGCGGGGGCGGGAGAGACCCAGTACTTC. Amino acid sequence: CASSAAGAGETQYF.

This rearrangement joins TRBV29-1 to TRBJ2-3; unclear D gene. Germline CDR1 and CDR2: SQVTM and ANQGSEA. CDR3 size: 15 residues. This CDR3 reads CRPPLRWQDTDTQYF. CDR3 DNA: TGCAGACCTCCCCTCCGCTGGCAGGACACAGATACGCAGTATTTT.

This chain links TRBV30 with TRBJ1-3, with D perhaps TRBD1 (5 bases). This CDR3 is 14 amino acids long. Trimming took 2 bases from V and 0 from J, leaving 8 bases between them. Germline-derived CDR1 and CDR2 are GTSNPN and SVGIG (reference sequence). The CDR3, as DNA: TGTGCCTGGAGTCAAGGGGTCTCTGGAAACACCATATATTTT. This translates into CAWSQGVSGNTIYF.

The chain combines TRBV28 with TRBJ1-6; 7 nucleotides align to TRBD1. V trimming: 2 bases; J trimming: 4 bases; junction bases outside the gene matches: 2. This CDR3 has 15 amino acids. CDR1 and CDR2 from the germline V gene are MDHEN and SYDVKM. The CDR3 sequence: CASSLGGQYNSPLHF. The CDR3 nucleotides are TGTGCCAGCAGTTTAGGGGGACAGTATAATTCACCCCTCCACTTT.

This chain links TRBV27 with TRBJ2-7; 8 bases fit TRBD1. Germline assignment: CDR1 MNHEY and CDR2 SMNVEV (reference sequence). The CDR3 consists of 14 residues. V shed 4 bases, J shed 6 bases, and the junction held 8 bases outside the gene matches. CDR3 amino acids: CASSSDRGWSEQYF. The CDR3 DNA is TGTGCCAGCAGTTCCGACAGGGGTTGGAGCGAGCAGTACTTC.

The J gene is TRBJ2-2, the V gene TRBV4-1; the match to TRBD1 covers 7 bases. The V gene end was trimmed by 0 bases and the J gene end by 4 bases; junction bases not matched to a gene: 5. This CDR3 region has 16 residues. Germline CDR1 and CDR2: MGHRA and YSYEKL. Written as DNA, the CDR3 is TGCGCCAGCAGCCAAGAGACAGGGTTAGTCACCGGGGAGCTGTTTTTT. Its protein product is CASSQETGLVTGELFF.